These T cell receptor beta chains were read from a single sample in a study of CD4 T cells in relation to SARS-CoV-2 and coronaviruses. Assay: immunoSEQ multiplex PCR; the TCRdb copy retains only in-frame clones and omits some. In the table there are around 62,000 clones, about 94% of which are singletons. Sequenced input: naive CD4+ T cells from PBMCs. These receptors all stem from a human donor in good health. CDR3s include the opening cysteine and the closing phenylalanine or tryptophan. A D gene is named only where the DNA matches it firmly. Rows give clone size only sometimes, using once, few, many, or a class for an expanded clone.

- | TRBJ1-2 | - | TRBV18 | CASSPLDNPLYGYTF | TGTGCCAGCTCACCATTGGACAATCCCCTCTATGGCTACACCTTC
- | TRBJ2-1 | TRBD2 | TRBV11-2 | CMTSALRDNEQFF | TGTATGACTAGCGCCCTACGGGACAATGAGCAGTTCTTC
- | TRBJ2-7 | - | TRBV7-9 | CASSLGGSGYEQYF | TGTGCCAGCAGCTTAGGGGGGAGTGGCTACGAGCAGTACTTC
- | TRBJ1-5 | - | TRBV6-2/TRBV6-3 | CASSSRSVGSNQPQHF | TGTGCCAGCAGTTCCCGGTCCGTAGGTAGCAATCAGCCCCAGCATTTT
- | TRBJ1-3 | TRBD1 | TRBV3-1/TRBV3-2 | CASSQRTGVSGNTIYF | TGTGCCAGCAGCCAACGCACAGGGGTGTCCGGAAACACCATATATTTT
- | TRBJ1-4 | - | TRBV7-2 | CASSGERNHREKLFF | TGTGCCAGCAGCGGAGAACGGAACCATAGAGAAAAACTGTTTTTT
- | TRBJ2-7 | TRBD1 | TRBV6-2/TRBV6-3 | CASRPLRDSSYEQYF | TGTGCCAGCAGGCCTCTCCGGGACAGCTCCTACGAGCAGTACTTC
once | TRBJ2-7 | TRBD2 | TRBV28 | CASSLEAASGSRYGYEQYF | TGTGCCAGCAGTTTAGAGGCCGCTAGCGGGAGTAGGTATGGCTACGAGCAGTACTTC
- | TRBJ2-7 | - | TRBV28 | CASSLKIEKQYF | TGTGCCAGCAGTTTAAAAATTGAAAAGCAGTACTTC
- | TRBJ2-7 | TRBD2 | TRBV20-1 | CSQGTSLEQYF | TGCAGCCAGGGGACTAGCTTAGAGCAGTACTTC
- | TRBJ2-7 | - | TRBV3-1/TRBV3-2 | CASSQATGEQYF | TGTGCCAGCAGCCAGGCCACGGGGGAGCAGTACTTC
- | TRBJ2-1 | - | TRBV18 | CASSPDGKRNEQFF | TGTGCCAGCTCACCAGACGGGAAGAGGAATGAGCAGTTCTTC
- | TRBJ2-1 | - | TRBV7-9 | CASSLGEPGQGFF | TGTGCCAGCAGCTTAGGGGAACCGGGACAAGGATTCTTC
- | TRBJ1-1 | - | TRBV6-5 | CASKLEGRSEAFF | TGTGCCAGCAAGCTAGAAGGACGGTCTGAAGCTTTCTTT
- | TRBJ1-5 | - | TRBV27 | CATGQYSNQPQHF | TGTGCCACCGGACAGTATAGCAATCAGCCCCAGCATTTT
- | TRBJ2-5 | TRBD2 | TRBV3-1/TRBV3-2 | CASSPRLAGEKRETQYF | TGTGCCAGCAGCCCTCGCCTAGCGGGAGAGAAGAGAGAGACCCAGTACTTC
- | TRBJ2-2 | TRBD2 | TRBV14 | CASSHPGLAGGNTGELFF | TGTGCCAGCAGCCATCCGGGACTAGCGGGAGGGAACACCGGGGAGCTGTTTTTT
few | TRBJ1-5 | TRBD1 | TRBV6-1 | CASSEDRGRNQPQHF | TGTGCCAGCAGTGAAGACAGGGGACGCAATCAGCCCCAGCATTTT
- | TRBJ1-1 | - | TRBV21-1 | CASSKVPRGVRIPQWSEAFF | TGTGCCAGCAGCAAAGTCCCTCGGGGGGTGAGGATACCACAGTGGTCTGAAGCTTTCTTT
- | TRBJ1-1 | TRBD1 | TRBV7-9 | CASSLSRGVTEAFF | TGTGCCAGCAGCTTAAGCAGGGGGGTAACTGAAGCTTTCTTT
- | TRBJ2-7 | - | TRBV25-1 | CASSGAGTGENEQYF | TGTGCCAGCAGTGGGGCGGGGACCGGGGAGAACGAGCAGTACTTC
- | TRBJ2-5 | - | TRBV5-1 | CASSPGHGYGRGQETQYF | TGCGCCAGCAGCCCGGGACATGGGTACGGGCGCGGCCAAGAGACCCAGTACTTC
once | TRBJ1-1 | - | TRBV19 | CASTAGPNTEAFF | TGTGCCAGTACCGCCGGGCCGAACACTGAAGCTTTCTTT
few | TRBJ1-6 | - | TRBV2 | CASRGTSDNSPLHF | TGTGCCAGCCGCGGGACTTCAGATAATTCACCCCTCCACTTT
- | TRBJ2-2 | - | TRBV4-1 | CASSQEPSGRTSTGELFF | TGCGCCAGCAGCCAAGAACCTAGTGGGAGAACCTCCACCGGGGAGCTGTTTTTT
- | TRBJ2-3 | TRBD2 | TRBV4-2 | CASSQDGTRRADTQYF | TGTGCCAGCAGCCAAGATGGGACTAGGAGGGCAGATACGCAGTATTTT
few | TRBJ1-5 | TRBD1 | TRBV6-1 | CASSVDEGAHINRGPQHF | TGTGCCAGCAGTGTGGATGAGGGGGCGCATATTAATCGGGGGCCCCAGCATTTT
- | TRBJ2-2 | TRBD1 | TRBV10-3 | CAIRTGAVGELFF | TGTGCCATCAGGACAGGGGCCGTCGGGGAGCTGTTTTTT
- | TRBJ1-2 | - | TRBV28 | CASSSNYGYTF | TGTGCCAGCAGTTCTAACTATGGCTACACCTTC
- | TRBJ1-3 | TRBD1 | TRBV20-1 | CSASFGQGISNTIYF | TGCAGTGCTAGTTTCGGACAGGGGATATCGAACACCATATATTTT
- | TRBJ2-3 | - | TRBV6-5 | CASSRQGMEPDTQYF | TGTGCCAGCAGCCGGCAAGGGATGGAGCCAGATACGCAGTATTTT
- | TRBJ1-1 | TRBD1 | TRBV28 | CASSHRTGNTEAFF | TGTGCCAGCAGTCACCGGACAGGGAACACTGAAGCTTTCTTT
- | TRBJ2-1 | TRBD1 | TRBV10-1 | CASSDSGQGNNEQFF | TGCGCCAGCAGTGACTCTGGACAGGGAAACAATGAGCAGTTCTTC
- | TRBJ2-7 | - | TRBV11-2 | CASSLESGFTYEQYF | TGTGCCAGCAGCTTAGAGTCAGGGTTTACCTACGAGCAGTACTTC
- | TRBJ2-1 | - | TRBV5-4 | CASSLGQEIRGQFF | TGTGCCAGCAGCTTGGGACAGGAAATCAGGGGGCAGTTCTTC